Following are 30 T cell receptor beta chains from one sample sequenced in a study of beta chain features in type 1 diabetes. Overall study results and limits: Type 1 diabetes patients had TCRB CDR3s that were shorter (moderately but significantly so) in all four CD4+ subsets.

Expressed TCRB transcripts were sequenced because the entire RNA isolate underwent reverse transcription. The data were produced by immunoSEQ multiplex PCR, yet TCRdb's version contains in-frame clones alone and is incomplete. The sample lists some 280,000 clones, more than 13% seen once, with 0.015% to 0.02% in the top ten. These TCRs' antigens remain unknown. Input material: naive CD4+ T cells from blood. The receptor set was obtained from a man aged 25 to 45 with type 1 diabetes.

This clone has more than one count but fewer than ten. The chain recombines TRBV29-1 with TRBJ1-5; 8 bases agree with TRBD1. This CDR3 contains 13 residues. CDR1 SQVTM and CDR2 ANQGSEA come from the germline V gene. After removal of 4 bases from V and 4 bases from J, the junction contained 3 bases not matched to a gene. This CDR3 reads CSVAGTGNQPQHF. The CDR3 DNA follows: TGCAGCGTTGCGGGGACAGGAAATCAGCCCCAGCATTTT. Together with reference TRBV29-1 and TRBJ1-5, the CDR3 gives the full variable domain: SAVISQKPSRDICQRGTSLTIQCQVDSQVTMMFWYRQQPGQSLTLIATANQGSEATYESGFVIDKFPISRPNLTFSTLTVSNMSPEDSSIYLCSVAGTGNQPQHFGDGTRLSIL.

This clone has just a few counts. The chain employs TRBV27 and TRBJ2-4; D may be TRBD1 (6 bases). Deletions cut 2 bases from V and 7 bases from J, with 12 bases between. The length of the CDR3 is 14 residues. Germline lookup yields CDR1 MNHEY and CDR2 SMNVEV (reference sequence). In nucleotides, the CDR3 is TGTGCCAGCAGTTTAGGACAGCGCAGGAACATTCAGTACTTC. This encodes CASSLGQRRNIQYF.

This sequence joins TRBV6-5 and TRBJ2-1; TRBD2 matches 13 bases. Germline CDR1 reads MNHEY; CDR2 reads SVGAGI. The J segment lost 7 bases and the V segment lost 4 bases, leaving 7 bases of the junction unmatched. The length of the CDR3 is 16 residues. CDR3 in amino acids: CASSLGPGLAGNEQFF. The CDR3 DNA is TGTGCCAGCAGTTTGGGACCGGGACTAGCGGGAAATGAGCAGTTCTTC.

This clone was detected only a few times. The chain links TRBV7-2 to TRBJ2-7; no firm D call. Germline V lookup: CDR1 SGHTA, CDR2 FQGNSA. This CDR3 has 16 residues. Trimming stripped 0 bases from V and 3 bases from J, with 15 bases between. The CDR3 reads CASSLALGLKVYEQYF. In nucleotides, the CDR3 is TGTGCCAGCAGCTTAGCGCTTGGGCTTAAAGTCTACGAGCAGTACTTC.

This clone was detected only a few times. The chain recombines TRBV5-4 with TRBJ2-5; 8 bases map to TRBD1. CDR3 size: 14 residues. V was clipped by 4 bases and J by 2 bases; unmatched bases: 4. Germline-derived CDR1 and CDR2 are SGHNT and YYREEE (reference sequence). CDR3: CASSLGQVQETQYF. The CDR3 DNA reads TGTGCCAGCAGCCTGGGACAGGTACAAGAGACCCAGTACTTC.

This clone was seen a handful of times. The chain combines TRBV5-4 with TRBJ1-1, with D perhaps TRBD1 (5 bases). Trimming pared 4 bases from V and 3 bases from J, leaving 16 bases between. The CDR3 consists of 15 residues. Germline V gene lookup returns CDR1 SGHNT and CDR2 YYREEE (reference sequence). CDR3 DNA sequence: TGTGCCAGCAGCCCTCGTGGGGGGGTCGACACTGAAGCTTTCTTT. Its protein is CASSPRGGVDTEAFF. The full variable domain, with the rest looked up from reference TRBV5-4 and TRBJ1-1, is ETGVTQSPTHLIKTRGQQVTLRCSSQSGHNTVSWYQQALGQGPQFIFQYYREEENGRGNFPPRFSGLQFPNYSSELNVNALELDDSALYLCASSPRGGVDTEAFFGQGTRLTVV.

This rearrangement joins TRBV9 to TRBJ2-1; 13 bases are a match to TRBD2. The CDR3 is 15 amino acids. Unmatched junction bases numbered 3, after V lost 3 bases and J lost 6 bases. The germline V gene has CDR1 SGDLS and CDR2 YYNGEE. CDR3 amino acids: CASSARTSGGNEQFF. The CDR3 bases are TGTGCCAGCAGCGCCCGGACTAGCGGGGGCAATGAGCAGTTCTTC.

The chain has TRBV4-1 and TRBJ2-7; D call uncertain. CDR3 length equals 17 residues. The V gene's germline CDR1 is MGHRA and CDR2 YSYEKL. V was trimmed by 0 bases and J by 0 bases, leaving 15 bases between them. The CDR3 coding sequence is TGCGCCAGCAGCCAAGATGTGGGCAGAATAAGCTCCTACGAGCAGTACTTC. Translated, it gives CASSQDVGRISSYEQYF.

This chain uses TRBV14 with TRBJ2-3, with D maybe TRBD1 (5 bases). Germline CDR1 is SGHDN and CDR2 is FVKESK. The CDR3 consists of 12 residues. Trimming removed 1 base from V and 11 bases from J, with 10 bases in between. DNA for the CDR3: TGTGCCAGCAGCCAAGCTGGGGCTGAGCAGTATTTT. It codes for CASSQAGAEQYF.

The CDR3 DNA is TGTGCCAGCAGCTTAACAGGGGCTGGGGCCAACGTCCTGACTTTC. Protein product: CASSLTGAGANVLTF. The chain couples TRBV5-4 to TRBJ2-6; 7 nucleotides line up with TRBD1. Trimming at V came to 2 bases and at J to 2 bases, leaving 1 base not matched to a gene. The germline V gene encodes CDR1 SGHNT and CDR2 YYREEE (reference sequence). The CDR3 loop spans 15 amino acids. The full variable domain, with the rest looked up from reference TRBV5-4 and TRBJ2-6, is ETGVTQSPTHLIKTRGQQVTLRCSSQSGHNTVSWYQQALGQGPQFIFQYYREEENGRGNFPPRFSGLQFPNYSSELNVNALELDDSALYLCASSLTGAGANVLTFGAGSRLTVL.

This clone has more than one count but fewer than ten. This chain connects TRBV2 to TRBJ2-7; 8 positions agree with TRBD1. V lost 3 bases, J lost 10 bases, and 11 bases stayed unmatched. The CDR3 is made up of 14 amino acids. Germline values: CDR1 SNHLY, CDR2 FYNNEI. CDR3 bases: TGTGCCAGCAGTGAGGACGAGACAGGGGTTACCCAGTACTTC. This codes for CASSEDETGVTQYF.

This clone was seen a few times. This sequence joins TRBV11-3 and TRBJ2-1; 9 bases match TRBD2. The CDR3 runs to 14 residues. The V gene's germline CDR1 is SGHNT and CDR2 YENEEA. Losses at the gene ends were 4 bases for V and 9 bases for J; bases not matched to a gene: 7. Here the CDR3 reads CASSYSGSYSEQFF. CDR3 sequence (DNA): TGTGCCAGCAGCTATAGCGGGAGTTATTCTGAGCAGTTCTTC.

This clone was observed a single time. J is TRBJ2-1 and V is TRBV19; TRBD2 agrees at 11 bases. This CDR3 contains 13 residues. Trimming cost V 9 bases and J 10 bases; bases outside gene matches: 8. Germline loops: CDR1 LNHDA, CDR2 SQIVND (reference sequence). The CDR3 coding sequence is TGTGCCAGCGGGACTAGCGGCCTTTGGGAGCAGTTCTTC. It is translated as CASGTSGLWEQFF.

The rearrangement links TRBV30 to TRBJ1-2; TRBD1 matches 9 bases. CDR1 is GTSNPN, CDR2 SVGIG, per germline (reference sequence). V shed 2 bases and J 14 bases; nucleotides not matched to a gene: 6. The CDR3 length is 11 residues. The CDR3 DNA reads TGTGCCTGGAGTCCGGGACAGGGTCAAACCTTC. Translation gives CAWSPGQGQTF.

This clone came up a few times. This chain uses TRBV6-5 with TRBJ2-7, with D perhaps matching TRBD2 (6 bases). V lost 6 bases to trimming and J lost 0 bases, with 9 bases between them. Looked up from germline, CDR1 is MNHEY and CDR2 is SVGAGI. CDR3 length: 13 amino acids. The CDR3 is CASRGGSSYEQYF. For the CDR3, the DNA is TGTGCCAGCAGGGGGGGAAGCTCCTACGAGCAGTACTTC.

The chain is built from TRBV7-8 and TRBJ2-7, with a possible D match to TRBD2 (6 bases). Germline V CDR1 and CDR2: SGHVS, FQNEAQ. The CDR3 runs to 16 residues. V was trimmed by 3 bases and J by 2 bases, leaving 17 bases between them. The CDR3 DNA reads as TGTGCCAGCAGCTTGGGGGGACTCCAACTAACCTACGAGCAGTACTTC. This codes for CASSLGGLQLTYEQYF.

This chain uses TRBV4-2 with TRBJ2-5, with a possible D match to TRBD2 (6 bases). Germline V gene data show CDR1 as LGHNA and CDR2 as YNFKEQ. Trimming cost V 4 bases and J 4 bases, with 13 bases left between them. The CDR3 runs to 14 residues. In DNA form, the CDR3 reads TGTGCCAGCAGCCCGCCGGGGCGGGGAGAGACCCAGTACTTC. This encodes CASSPPGRGETQYF.

This clone was counted between two and nine times. This chain links TRBV7-9 with TRBJ1-1; D call uncertain. The CDR3 runs 14 residues. Germline V CDR1 and CDR2: SEHNR, FQNEAQ (reference sequence). The V gene lost 4 bases and the J gene lost 1 base, with 10 bases spanning the gap. DNA of the CDR3: TGTGCCAGCAGCTCCCTCGCCGGGAACACTGAAGCTTTCTTT. Translating it yields CASSSLAGNTEAFF.

For the CDR3, the DNA is TGCGCCAGCAGCTTACCGGGACTAGCGGGAGTTGAGACCCAGTACTTC. Its protein product is CASSLPGLAGVETQYF. The chain combines TRBV5-1 with TRBJ2-5; 14 nucleotides align to TRBD2. Germline V gene data show CDR1 as SGHRS and CDR2 as YFSETQ. There are 16 residues in the CDR3. V was pared by 2 bases and J by 5 bases, with 5 bases of the junction left unmatched.

In its sample, this clone was seen a few times. The chain employs TRBV15 and TRBJ1-4, with D tentatively TRBD1 (5 bases). V lost 7 bases and J lost 8, with 8 bases in between. Looked up from germline, CDR1 is LNHNV and CDR2 is YYDKDF (reference sequence). The CDR3 is 11 amino acids. CDR3 coding DNA: TGTGCCACCACGCAGGGCGAAAAACTGTTTTTT. This translates into CATTQGEKLFF.

This clone was seen more than once but under ten times. This chain links TRBV7-9 with TRBJ2-7; 8 nucleotides agree with TRBD2. The V and J ends lost 1 base and 3 bases, in that order; junction bases with no gene match: 8. The CDR3 has 16 residues. CDR1 SEHNR and CDR2 FQNEAQ come from the germline V gene (reference sequence). The CDR3 nucleotides read TGTGCCAGCAGCTTAGGGCTAGCGGGCGCATACTACGAGCAGTACTTC. Its translation: CASSLGLAGAYYEQYF.

For this clone: This sample includes further DNA sequences coding for the same CDR3. The J gene is TRBJ1-4, the V gene TRBV30; D gene uncertain. Trimming cost V 2 bases and J 0 bases, with 7 bases left between them. From germline, CDR1 is GTSNPN and CDR2 SVGIG (reference sequence). CDR3 length equals 14 residues. CDR3 sequence: CAWSLGATNEKLFF. Here the CDR3 DNA reads TGTGCCTGGAGTCTAGGCGCAACTAATGAAAAACTGTTTTTT.

The V gene is TRBV4-3, the J gene TRBJ2-6; D is unresolved. The ends were cut back, 4 bases at V and 0 bases at J, with 16 bases in the middle. Germline V gene sequence: CDR1 LGHNA, CDR2 YSLEER. The CDR3 runs 18 residues. In nucleotides, the CDR3 is TGCGCCAGCAGCCCAGGCCTCTTTCCCAGCTCTGGGGCCAACGTCCTGACTTTC. It translates to CASSPGLFPSSGANVLTF.

This clone was observed a few times. The chain combines TRBV4-2 with TRBJ2-7; 13 bases match TRBD2. The CDR3 has 15 residues. Trimming removed 5 bases from V and 5 bases from J; junction bases left unmatched: 6. Germline assignment: CDR1 LGHNA and CDR2 YNFKEQ. The chain's CDR3 is CASSSGLAGADEQYF. The CDR3, as DNA: TGTGCCAGCAGCTCAGGACTAGCGGGAGCTGACGAGCAGTACTTC.

This clone was counted between two and nine times. The V and J genes are TRBV28 and TRBJ1-5, with TRBD1 matching over 8 bases. Germline V CDR1 and CDR2: MDHEN, SYDVKM. Trimming removed 6 bases from V and 5 bases from J; junction bases left unmatched: 3. The CDR3 loop spans 13 amino acids. The CDR3 sequence: CASRGTGYQPQHF. The CDR3 DNA follows: TGTGCCAGCAGAGGGACAGGCTATCAGCCCCAGCATTTT.

This rearrangement joins TRBV5-1 to TRBJ2-1; 8 positions match TRBD1. CDR3 size: 15 residues. From germline, CDR1 is SGHRS and CDR2 YFSETQ. The junction had 4 bases not matched to a gene; V was cut back by 2 bases and J by 3 bases. CDR3 sequence (DNA): TGCGCCAGCAGCTTAGGGGACAGGTTCTACAATGAGCAGTTCTTC. Its translation: CASSLGDRFYNEQFF.

The chain employs TRBV7-2 and TRBJ2-3; no firm D call. CDR1 and CDR2 from the germline V gene are SGHTA and FQGNSA. The length of the CDR3 is 14 residues. V lost 2 bases to trimming and J lost 4 bases, with 10 bases between them. The DNA of the CDR3 is TGTGCCAGCAGCTTAACTATGGGTGCAGATACGCAGTATTTT. Its translation is CASSLTMGADTQYF.

This chain connects TRBV9 to TRBJ2-2, with TRBD1 matching over 9 bases. Germline trimming cut 0 bases from V and 6 bases from J; bases unmatched to any gene: 6. The CDR3 has 16 residues. Germline values: CDR1 SGDLS, CDR2 YYNGEE. CDR3 residues: CASSVEQGAPSGELFF. The CDR3 DNA reads TGTGCCAGCAGCGTAGAACAGGGGGCACCGTCCGGGGAGCTGTTTTTT.

The chain uses TRBV4-3 and TRBJ1-3, with D uncertain. The CDR3 runs to 13 residues. V lost 0 bases to trimming and J lost 12 bases, with 12 bases between them. Germline V gives CDR1 LGHNA, CDR2 YSLEER. CDR3 bases: TGCGCCAGCAGCCAAGATTCGGGAGTGGGCATATATTTT. Translation gives CASSQDSGVGIYF.

The CDR3 sequence: CASSQLGHTQYF. The CDR3 nucleotides read TGTGCCAGCAGCCAACTAGGTCATACGCAGTATTTT. V is TRBV7-2 and J is TRBJ2-3, with TRBD2 as a possible D gene (5 bases). Germline lookup yields CDR1 SGHTA and CDR2 FQGNSA. The CDR3 consists of 12 residues. Trimming took off 5 bases at V and 7 bases at J, with 10 bases between the two ends.